Described below is a single TCR beta chain sequence and its context. Antigen: not known. Sequencing was performed with immunoSEQ multiplex PCR; in TCRdb, only in-frame clones are kept and a portion is missing. This table has 100,000 to 150,000 clones, around 88% appearing once. The data belong to a study of T cell responses to AZD1222 COVID-19 vaccine. Overall study findings and caveats: White British ancestry dominated among donors, who included more females, and clonal diversity was possibly underestimated. Across the whole spike, CD4 TCRs peaked at regions 160-218 and 743-854.

The CDR3 is made up of 14 amino acids. Trimming took 7 bases from V and 5 from J, leaving 16 bases between them. CDR1 LNHNV and CDR2 YYDKDF come from the germline V gene (reference sequence). The chain joins TRBV15 to TRBJ2-3, with D possibly matching TRBD1 (8 bases). The origin of this receptor is an adult in good health. The material was peripheral blood, obtained on day 0 of AZD1222 vaccination. The CDR3 bases are TGTGCCACCAACCCAGGGGGCGGGAGAGATACGCAGTATTTT. Residues: CATNPGGGRDTQYF.